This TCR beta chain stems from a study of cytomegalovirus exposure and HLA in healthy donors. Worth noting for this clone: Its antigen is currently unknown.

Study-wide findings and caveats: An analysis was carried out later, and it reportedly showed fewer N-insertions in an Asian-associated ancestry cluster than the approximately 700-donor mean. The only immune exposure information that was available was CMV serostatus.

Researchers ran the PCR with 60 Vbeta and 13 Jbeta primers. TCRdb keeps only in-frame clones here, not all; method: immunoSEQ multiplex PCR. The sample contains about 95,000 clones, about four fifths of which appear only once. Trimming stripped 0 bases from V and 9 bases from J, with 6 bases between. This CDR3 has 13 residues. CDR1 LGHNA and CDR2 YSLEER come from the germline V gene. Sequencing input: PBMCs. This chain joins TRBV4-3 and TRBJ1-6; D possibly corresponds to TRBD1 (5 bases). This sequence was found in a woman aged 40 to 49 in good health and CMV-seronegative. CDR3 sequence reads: CASSQDRGSPLHF. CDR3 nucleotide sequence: TGCGCCAGCAGCCAAGATAGGGGTTCACCCCTCCACTTT.